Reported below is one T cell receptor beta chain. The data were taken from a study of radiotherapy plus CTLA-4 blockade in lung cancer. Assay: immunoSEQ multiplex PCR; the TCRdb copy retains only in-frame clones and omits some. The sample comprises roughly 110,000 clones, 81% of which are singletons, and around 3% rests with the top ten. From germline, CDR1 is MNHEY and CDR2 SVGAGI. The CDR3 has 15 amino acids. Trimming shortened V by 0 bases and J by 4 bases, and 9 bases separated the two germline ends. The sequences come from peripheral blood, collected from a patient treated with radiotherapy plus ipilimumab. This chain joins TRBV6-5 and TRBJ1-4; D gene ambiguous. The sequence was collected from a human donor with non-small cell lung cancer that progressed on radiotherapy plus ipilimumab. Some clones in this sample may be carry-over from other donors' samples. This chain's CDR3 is CASSYSTGVNEKLFF. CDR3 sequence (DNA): TGTGCCAGCAGTTACTCGACGGGCGTTAATGAAAAACTGTTTTTT.